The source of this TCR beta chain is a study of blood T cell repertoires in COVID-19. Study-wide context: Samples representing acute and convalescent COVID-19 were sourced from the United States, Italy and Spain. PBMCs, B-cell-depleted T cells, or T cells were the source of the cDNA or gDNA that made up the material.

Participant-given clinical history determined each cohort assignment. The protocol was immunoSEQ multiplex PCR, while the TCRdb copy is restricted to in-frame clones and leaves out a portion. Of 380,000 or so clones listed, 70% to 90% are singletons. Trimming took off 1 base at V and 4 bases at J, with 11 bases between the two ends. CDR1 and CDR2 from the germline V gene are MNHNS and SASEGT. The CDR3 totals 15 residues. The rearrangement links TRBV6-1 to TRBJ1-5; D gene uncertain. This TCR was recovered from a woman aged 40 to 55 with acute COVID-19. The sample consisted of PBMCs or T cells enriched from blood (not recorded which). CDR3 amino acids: CASSEVRVRNQPQHF. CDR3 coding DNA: TGTGCCAGCAGTGAAGTTCGCGTGAGGAATCAGCCCCAGCATTTT.